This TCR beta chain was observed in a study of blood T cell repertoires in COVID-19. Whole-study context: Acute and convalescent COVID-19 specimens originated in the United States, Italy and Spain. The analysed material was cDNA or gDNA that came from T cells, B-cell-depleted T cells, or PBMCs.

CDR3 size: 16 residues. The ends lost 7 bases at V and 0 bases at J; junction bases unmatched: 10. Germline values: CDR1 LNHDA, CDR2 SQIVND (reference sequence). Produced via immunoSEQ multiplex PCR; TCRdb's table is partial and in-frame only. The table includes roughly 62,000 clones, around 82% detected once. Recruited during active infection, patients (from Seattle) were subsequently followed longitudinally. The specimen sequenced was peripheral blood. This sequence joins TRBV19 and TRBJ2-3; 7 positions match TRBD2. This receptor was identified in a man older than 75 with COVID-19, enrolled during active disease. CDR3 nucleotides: TGTGCCAGTACCACCCAACTAGCGTCGAGCACAGATACGCAGTATTTT. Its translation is CASTTQLASSTDTQYF.